The rows below give T cell receptor beta chains drawn from one sample of a study of blood T cell repertoires in COVID-19. The method was immunoSEQ multiplex PCR; TCRdb's version includes in-frame clones alone and lacks a portion of them. Of more than 65,000 clones listed, 80% are singletons. The sequencing sample was made of peripheral blood. Receptor source: a man between 60 and 75 years old with active or convalescent COVID-19. Both conserved end residues are part of each CDR3. A D gene is named only where the DNA matches it firmly. Expanded clones are given a class, and other clones once, few, many or no size at all.

clone size: .
V gene: TRBV19
J gene: TRBJ1-1
D gene: .
CDR3 DNA: TGTGCCAGTAGTAGTAAGGTCCTGGGAGGGACTGAAGCTTTCTTT
CDR3 protein: CASSSKVLGGTEAFF

clone size: .
V gene: TRBV24-1
J gene: TRBJ1-1
D gene: .
CDR3 DNA: TGTGCCACCAGTGATCGGGGGAACACTGAAGCTTTCTTT
CDR3 protein: CATSDRGNTEAFF

clone size: .
V gene: TRBV12-5
J gene: TRBJ1-2
D gene: .
CDR3 DNA: TGTGCTAGTGCCTCGAGTGGTAACAGGGTCTATGGCTACACCTTC
CDR3 protein: CASASSGNRVYGYTF

clone size: .
V gene: TRBV2
J gene: TRBJ1-1
D gene: TRBD1
CDR3 DNA: TGTGCCAGCATCCCACAGGGGGCGAACACTGAAGCTTTCTTT
CDR3 protein: CASIPQGANTEAFF

clone size: .
V gene: TRBV5-6
J gene: TRBJ1-6
D gene: .
CDR3 DNA: TGTGCCAGCAGCTTGCTGTCTAGCGGCTATTCACCCCTCCACTTT
CDR3 protein: CASSLLSSGYSPLHF

clone size: .
V gene: TRBV18
J gene: TRBJ2-7
D gene: TRBD1
CDR3 DNA: TGTGCCAGCTCACCACCGTCCTCAGGGGGCATTTCCTACGAGCAGTACTTC
CDR3 protein: CASSPPSSGGISYEQYF

clone size: once
V gene: TRBV7-2
J gene: TRBJ2-3
D gene: TRBD2
CDR3 DNA: TGTGCCAGCAGTGCACGACTAGCGGGGCTCACAGATACGCAGTATTTT
CDR3 protein: CASSARLAGLTDTQYF

clone size: .
V gene: TRBV4-2
J gene: TRBJ2-3
D gene: TRBD2
CDR3 DNA: TGTGCCAGCAGCCAAGCTAGCGGACCTCCGGGTACGCAGTATTTT
CDR3 protein: CASSQASGPPGTQYF

clone size: .
V gene: TRBV15
J gene: TRBJ2-3
D gene: TRBD2
CDR3 DNA: TGTGCCACCAGCAGAAATAGCGGGGGTGTCACAGATACGCAGTATTTT
CDR3 protein: CATSRNSGGVTDTQYF

clone size: .
V gene: TRBV27
J gene: TRBJ1-6
D gene: .
CDR3 DNA: TGTGCCAGCAGTTTAGTCGGTAGTAATTCACCCCTCCACTTT
CDR3 protein: CASSLVGSNSPLHF

clone size: .
V gene: TRBV19
J gene: TRBJ1-5
D gene: TRBD1
CDR3 DNA: TGTGCCAGTAGTATAACTTTGCAGGGGGCGACTCAGCCCCAGCATTTT
CDR3 protein: CASSITLQGATQPQHF

clone size: .
V gene: TRBV6-2/TRBV6-3
J gene: TRBJ2-1
D gene: .
CDR3 DNA: TGTGCCAGCAGTTACTCGGCAGGGTCCGTGGACAATGAGCAGTTCTTC
CDR3 protein: CASSYSAGSVDNEQFF

clone size: .
V gene: TRBV12-3/TRBV12-4
J gene: TRBJ1-1
D gene: .
CDR3 DNA: TGTGCCAGCAGCTCAATGGGGGGGGAAGCTTTCTTT
CDR3 protein: CASSSMGGEAFF

clone size: .
V gene: TRBV7-9
J gene: TRBJ2-7
D gene: TRBD2
CDR3 DNA: TGTGCCAGCAGCTCGCCGGGACTAGCGGGGGGGCTCCCCTACGAACAGTACTTC
CDR3 protein: CASSSPGLAGGLPYEQYF

clone size: .
V gene: TRBV30
J gene: TRBJ1-6
D gene: .
CDR3 DNA: TGTGCCTGGAGCCTCACGGGTTCACCCCTCCACTTT
CDR3 protein: CAWSLTGSPLHF

clone size: .
V gene: TRBV5-1
J gene: TRBJ2-6
D gene: TRBD1
CDR3 DNA: TGCGCCAGCAGCTTGGAGCGACAGGGGGCGCTGGGGGCCAACGTCCTGACTTTC
CDR3 protein: CASSLERQGALGANVLTF

clone size: .
V gene: TRBV6-1
J gene: TRBJ1-1
D gene: TRBD1
CDR3 DNA: TGTGCCAGCAGTGACACTACTGACAGGGCGCAAACCAGCTTT
CDR3 protein: CASSDTTDRAQTSF

clone size: .
V gene: TRBV4-3
J gene: TRBJ2-1
D gene: .
CDR3 DNA: TGCGCCAGCAGCCAGGGGCGGGGCTCCTACAATGAGCAGTTCTTC
CDR3 protein: CASSQGRGSYNEQFF

clone size: .
V gene: TRBV4-1
J gene: TRBJ2-2
D gene: TRBD2
CDR3 DNA: TGCGCCAGCAGCCAAGGTTCTAGCGGGGGGGCCGGAACACGGGAGCTGTTTTTT
CDR3 protein: CASSQGSSGGAGTRELFF

clone size: .
V gene: TRBV9
J gene: TRBJ1-2
D gene: .
CDR3 DNA: TGTGCCAGCAGCGCGGGACTCTATGGCTACACCTTC
CDR3 protein: CASSAGLYGYTF

clone size: .
V gene: TRBV4-1
J gene: TRBJ2-2
D gene: .
CDR3 DNA: TGCGCCAGCAGCCAACAGGTTTTCACCGGGGAGCTGTTTTTT
CDR3 protein: CASSQQVFTGELFF

clone size: .
V gene: TRBV12-3/TRBV12-4
J gene: TRBJ1-1
D gene: .
CDR3 DNA: TGTGCCAGCAGTTTGAAGCAGGGCACTGAAGCTTTCTTT
CDR3 protein: CASSLKQGTEAFF

clone size: .
V gene: TRBV4-3
J gene: TRBJ2-5
D gene: .
CDR3 DNA: TGCGCCAGCAGCCAAGATTGGGCACAGGGACGAGAGACCCAGTACTTC
CDR3 protein: CASSQDWAQGRETQYF

clone size: .
V gene: TRBV30
J gene: TRBJ1-2
D gene: .
CDR3 DNA: TGTGCCTGGAGTGATGGGGGACTCTATGGCTACACCTTC
CDR3 protein: CAWSDGGLYGYTF

clone size: .
V gene: TRBV9
J gene: TRBJ1-6
D gene: TRBD1
CDR3 DNA: TGTGCCAGCAGCCCCAGGGACAGGGGAAATTCACCCCTCCACTTT
CDR3 protein: CASSPRDRGNSPLHF

clone size: .
V gene: TRBV29-1
J gene: TRBJ1-1
D gene: .
CDR3 DNA: TGCAGCGTTGAAGTCTGGCAGGGGAACACTGAAGCTTTCTTT
CDR3 protein: CSVEVWQGNTEAFF

clone size: .
V gene: TRBV11-1
J gene: TRBJ1-2
D gene: TRBD1
CDR3 DNA: TGTGCCAGCAGCCTGAATCCTCAGGGGGCCCTCGGCTACACCTTC
CDR3 protein: CASSLNPQGALGYTF

clone size: .
V gene: TRBV5-4
J gene: TRBJ2-5
D gene: TRBD2
CDR3 DNA: TGTGCCAGCAGCTTGGGGGGCAGACTAGCGGGACAAGAGACCCAGTACTTC
CDR3 protein: CASSLGGRLAGQETQYF

clone size: .
V gene: TRBV3-1/TRBV3-2
J gene: TRBJ2-2
D gene: TRBD2
CDR3 DNA: TGTGCCAGCAGTCACGCTAGCGGGGGGAACACCGGGGAGCTGTTTTTT
CDR3 protein: CASSHASGGNTGELFF

clone size: .
V gene: TRBV6-5
J gene: TRBJ2-1
D gene: TRBD2
CDR3 DNA: TGTGCCAGCAATGGGGGGGGTCTAGGTCGCAATGAGCAGTTCTTC
CDR3 protein: CASNGGGLGRNEQFF

clone size: .
V gene: TRBV18
J gene: TRBJ2-4
D gene: .
CDR3 DNA: TGTGCCAGCTCAAAAACCAATCCAGGGATGGCCAAAAACATTCAGTACTTC
CDR3 protein: CASSKTNPGMAKNIQYF

clone size: few
V gene: TRBV12-3/TRBV12-4
J gene: TRBJ2-1
D gene: .
CDR3 DNA: TGTGCCAGCGGCCTCCTCCCGGGGGATGAGCAGTTCTTC
CDR3 protein: CASGLLPGDEQFF

clone size: .
V gene: TRBV4-3
J gene: TRBJ2-2
D gene: .
CDR3 DNA: TGCGCCAGCAGCCAACTAAGGGGTGGCACCGGGGAGCTGTTTTTT
CDR3 protein: CASSQLRGGTGELFF

clone size: .
V gene: TRBV5-1
J gene: TRBJ2-3
D gene: .
CDR3 DNA: TGCGCCAGCAGCTTAGGCGGGGTGGAAGATACGCAGTATTTT
CDR3 protein: CASSLGGVEDTQYF

clone size: .
V gene: TRBV6-2/TRBV6-3
J gene: TRBJ2-2
D gene: .
CDR3 DNA: TGTGCCAGCAGTTACTTCCGGGACACCGGGGAGCTGTTTTTT
CDR3 protein: CASSYFRDTGELFF

clone size: .
V gene: TRBV7-6
J gene: TRBJ2-3
D gene: .
CDR3 DNA: TGTGCCAGCGCCCCAGGGACAGATACGCAGTATTTT
CDR3 protein: CASAPGTDTQYF

clone size: .
V gene: TRBV3-1/TRBV3-2
J gene: TRBJ1-5
D gene: TRBD1
CDR3 DNA: TGTGCCAGCAGCCAAGCGGGACAGGGAACCCAGCCCCAGCATTTT
CDR3 protein: CASSQAGQGTQPQHF